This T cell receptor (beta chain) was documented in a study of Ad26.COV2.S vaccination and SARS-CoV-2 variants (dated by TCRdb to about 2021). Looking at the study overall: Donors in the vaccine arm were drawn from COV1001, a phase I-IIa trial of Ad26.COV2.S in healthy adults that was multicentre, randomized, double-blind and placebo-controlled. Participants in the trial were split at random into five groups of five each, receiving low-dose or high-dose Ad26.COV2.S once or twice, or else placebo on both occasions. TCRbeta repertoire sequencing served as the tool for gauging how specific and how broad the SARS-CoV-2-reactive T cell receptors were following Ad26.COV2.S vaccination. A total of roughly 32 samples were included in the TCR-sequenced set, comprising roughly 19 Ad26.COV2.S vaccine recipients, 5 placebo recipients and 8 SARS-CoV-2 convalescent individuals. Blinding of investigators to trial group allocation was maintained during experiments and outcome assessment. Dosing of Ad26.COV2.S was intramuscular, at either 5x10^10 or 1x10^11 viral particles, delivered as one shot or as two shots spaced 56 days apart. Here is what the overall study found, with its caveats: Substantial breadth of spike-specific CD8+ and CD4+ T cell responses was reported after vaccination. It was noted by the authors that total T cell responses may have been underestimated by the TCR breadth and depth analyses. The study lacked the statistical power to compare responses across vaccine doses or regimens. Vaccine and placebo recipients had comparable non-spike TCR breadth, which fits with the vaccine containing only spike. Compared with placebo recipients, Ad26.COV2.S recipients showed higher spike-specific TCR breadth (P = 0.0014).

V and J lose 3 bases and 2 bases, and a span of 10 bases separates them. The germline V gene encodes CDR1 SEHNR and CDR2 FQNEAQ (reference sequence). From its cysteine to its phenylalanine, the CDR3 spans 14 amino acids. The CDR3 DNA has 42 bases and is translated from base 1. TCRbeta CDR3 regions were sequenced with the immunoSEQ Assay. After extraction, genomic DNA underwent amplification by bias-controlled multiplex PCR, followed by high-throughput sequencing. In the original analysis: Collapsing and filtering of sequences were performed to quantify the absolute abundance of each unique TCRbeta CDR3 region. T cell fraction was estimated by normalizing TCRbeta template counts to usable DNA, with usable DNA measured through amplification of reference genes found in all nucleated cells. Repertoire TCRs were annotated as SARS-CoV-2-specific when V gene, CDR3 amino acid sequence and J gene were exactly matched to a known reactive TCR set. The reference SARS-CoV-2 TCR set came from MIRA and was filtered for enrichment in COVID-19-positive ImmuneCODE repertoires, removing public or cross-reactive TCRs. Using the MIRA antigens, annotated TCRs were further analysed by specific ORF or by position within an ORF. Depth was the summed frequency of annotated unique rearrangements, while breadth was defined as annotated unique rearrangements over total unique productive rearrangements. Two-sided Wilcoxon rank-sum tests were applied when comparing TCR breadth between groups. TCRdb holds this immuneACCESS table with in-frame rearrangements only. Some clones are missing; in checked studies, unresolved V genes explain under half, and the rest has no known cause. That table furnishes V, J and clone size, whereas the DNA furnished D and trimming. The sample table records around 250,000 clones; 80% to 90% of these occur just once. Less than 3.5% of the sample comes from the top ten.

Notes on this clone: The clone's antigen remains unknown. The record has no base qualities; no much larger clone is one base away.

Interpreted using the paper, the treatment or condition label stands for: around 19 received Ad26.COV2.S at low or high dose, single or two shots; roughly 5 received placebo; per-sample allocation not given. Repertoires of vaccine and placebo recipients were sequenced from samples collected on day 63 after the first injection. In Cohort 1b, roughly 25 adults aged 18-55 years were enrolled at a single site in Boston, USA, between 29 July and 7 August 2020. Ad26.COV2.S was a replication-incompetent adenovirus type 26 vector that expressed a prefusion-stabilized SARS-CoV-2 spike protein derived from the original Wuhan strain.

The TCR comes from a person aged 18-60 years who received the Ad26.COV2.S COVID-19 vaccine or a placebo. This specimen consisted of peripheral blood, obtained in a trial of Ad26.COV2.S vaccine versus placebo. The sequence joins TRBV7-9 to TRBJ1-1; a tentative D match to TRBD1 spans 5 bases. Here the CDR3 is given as CASSLMGGNTEAFF. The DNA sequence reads TGTGCCAGCAGCTTGATGGGGGGAAACACTGAAGCTTTCTTT. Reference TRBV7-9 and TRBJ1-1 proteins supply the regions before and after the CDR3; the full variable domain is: DTGVSQNPRHKITKRGQNVTFRCDPISEHNRLYWYRQTLGQGPEFLTYFQNEAQLEKSRLLSDRFSAERPKGSFSTLEIQRTEQGDSAMYLCASSLMGGNTEAFFGQGTRLTVV.